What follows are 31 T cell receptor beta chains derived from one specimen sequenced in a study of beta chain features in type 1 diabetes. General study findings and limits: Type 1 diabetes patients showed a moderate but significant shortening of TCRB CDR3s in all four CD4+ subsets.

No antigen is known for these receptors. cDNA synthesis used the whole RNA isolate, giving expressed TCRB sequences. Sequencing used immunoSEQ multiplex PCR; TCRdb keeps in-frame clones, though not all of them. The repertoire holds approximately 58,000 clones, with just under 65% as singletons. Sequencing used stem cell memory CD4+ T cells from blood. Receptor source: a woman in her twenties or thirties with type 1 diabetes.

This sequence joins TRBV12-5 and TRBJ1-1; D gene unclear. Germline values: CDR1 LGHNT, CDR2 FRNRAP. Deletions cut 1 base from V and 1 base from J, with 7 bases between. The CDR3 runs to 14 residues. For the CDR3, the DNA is TGTGCTAGTGGTTTGGGACGGGAGAACACTGAAGCTTTCTTT. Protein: CASGLGRENTEAFF.

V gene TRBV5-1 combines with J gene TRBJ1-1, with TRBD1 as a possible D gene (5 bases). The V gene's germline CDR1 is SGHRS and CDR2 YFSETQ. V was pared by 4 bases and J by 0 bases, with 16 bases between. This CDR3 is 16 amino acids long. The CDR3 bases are TGCGCCAGCAGCCTGGGACTGCCCCCAATGAACACTGAAGCTTTCTTT. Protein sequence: CASSLGLPPMNTEAFF.

The CDR3 bases are TGTGCCAGCAGCGTATTTAGCGAATACAATGAGCAGTTCTTC. Translation: CASSVFSEYNEQFF. The J gene is TRBJ2-1, the V gene TRBV9; D is perhaps TRBD2 (5 bases). The CDR3 is made up of 14 amino acids. Germline V gene lookup returns CDR1 SGDLS and CDR2 YYNGEE. The V gene lost 1 base and the J gene lost 4 bases, with 9 bases spanning the gap.

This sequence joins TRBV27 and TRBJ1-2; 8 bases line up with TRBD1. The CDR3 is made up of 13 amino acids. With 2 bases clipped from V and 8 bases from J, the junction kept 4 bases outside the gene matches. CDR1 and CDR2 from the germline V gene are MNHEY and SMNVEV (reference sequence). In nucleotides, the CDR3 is TGTGCCAGCAGTTTAAAGACAGGGGAAGGCTACACCTTC. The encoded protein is CASSLKTGEGYTF.

In DNA form, the CDR3 reads TGTGCCAGCAGCTTACTCCCGAATAGCGATGAGCAGTTCTTC. Encoded protein: CASSLLPNSDEQFF. The V gene is TRBV11-1, the J gene TRBJ2-1; TRBD2 might be the D (5 bases). V was cut by 2 bases and J by 8 bases, with 13 bases left in between. From germline, CDR1 is SGHAT and CDR2 FQDESV (reference sequence). This CDR3 has 14 residues.

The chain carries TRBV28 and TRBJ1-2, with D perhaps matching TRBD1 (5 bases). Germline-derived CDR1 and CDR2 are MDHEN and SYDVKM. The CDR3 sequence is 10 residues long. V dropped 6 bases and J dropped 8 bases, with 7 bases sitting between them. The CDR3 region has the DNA TGTGCCAGCAGCTACAGGGGCTACACCTTC. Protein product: CASSYRGYTF.

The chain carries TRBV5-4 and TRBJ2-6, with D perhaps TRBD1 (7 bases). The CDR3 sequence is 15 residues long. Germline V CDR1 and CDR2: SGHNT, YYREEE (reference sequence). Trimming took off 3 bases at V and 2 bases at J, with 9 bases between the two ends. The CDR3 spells CASSSGGTGANVLTF. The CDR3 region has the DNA TGTGCCAGCAGCTCAGGGGGGACTGGGGCCAACGTCCTGACTTTC.

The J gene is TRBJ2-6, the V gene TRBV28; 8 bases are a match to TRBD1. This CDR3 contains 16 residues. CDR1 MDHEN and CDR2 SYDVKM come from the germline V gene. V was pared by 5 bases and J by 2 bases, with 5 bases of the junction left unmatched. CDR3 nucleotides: TGTGCCAGCAGTGTAATACAGGGGGCTGGGGCCAACGTCCTGACTTTC. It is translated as CASSVIQGAGANVLTF.

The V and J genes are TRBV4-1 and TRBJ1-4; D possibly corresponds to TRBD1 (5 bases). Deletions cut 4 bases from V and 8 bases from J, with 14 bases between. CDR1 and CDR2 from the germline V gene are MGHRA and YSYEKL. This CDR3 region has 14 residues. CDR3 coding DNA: TGCGCCAGCAGCCGCCGGCAGGGTGGAGAAAAACTGTTTTTT. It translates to CASSRRQGGEKLFF.

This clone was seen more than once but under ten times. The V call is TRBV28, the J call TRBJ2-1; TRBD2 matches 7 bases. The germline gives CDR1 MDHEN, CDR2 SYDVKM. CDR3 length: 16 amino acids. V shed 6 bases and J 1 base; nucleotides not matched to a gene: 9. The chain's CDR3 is CASSGVAGQSYNEQFF. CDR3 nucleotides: TGTGCCAGCAGCGGCGTAGCGGGCCAATCCTACAATGAGCAGTTCTTC.

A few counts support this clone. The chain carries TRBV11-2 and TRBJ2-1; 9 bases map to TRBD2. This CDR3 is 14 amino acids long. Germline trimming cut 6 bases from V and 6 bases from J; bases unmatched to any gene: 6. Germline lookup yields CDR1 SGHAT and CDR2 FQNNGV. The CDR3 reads CASRRLAGSNEQFF. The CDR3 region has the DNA TGTGCCAGCAGACGGCTAGCGGGATCCAATGAGCAGTTCTTC. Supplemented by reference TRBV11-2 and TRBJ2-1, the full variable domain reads EAGVAQSPRYKIIEKRQSVAFWCNPISGHATLYWYQQILGQGPKLLIQFQNNGVVDDSQLPKDRFSAERLKGVDSTLKIQPAKLEDSAVYLCASRRLAGSNEQFFGPGTRLTVL.

This CDR3 is CASSLIGGHTEAFF. CDR3 nucleotide sequence: TGTGCCAGCAGTTTGATAGGGGGCCACACTGAAGCTTTCTTT. The chain couples TRBV28 to TRBJ1-1, with 7 bases lining up with TRBD1. The germline CDR1 and CDR2 sequences are MDHEN and SYDVKM. This CDR3 has 14 residues. J was trimmed by 3 bases and V by 3 bases; bases with no gene match: 4.

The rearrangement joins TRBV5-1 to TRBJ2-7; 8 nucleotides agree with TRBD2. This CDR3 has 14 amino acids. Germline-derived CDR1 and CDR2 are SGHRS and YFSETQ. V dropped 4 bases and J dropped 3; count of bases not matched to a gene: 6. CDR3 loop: CASSPGGHNYEQYF. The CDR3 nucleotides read TGCGCCAGCAGCCCGGGGGGGCATAACTACGAGCAGTACTTC.

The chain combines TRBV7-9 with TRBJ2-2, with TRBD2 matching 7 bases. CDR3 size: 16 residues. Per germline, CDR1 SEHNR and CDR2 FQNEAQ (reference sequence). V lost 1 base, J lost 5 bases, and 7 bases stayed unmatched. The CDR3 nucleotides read TGTGCCAGCAGCTTAGGGTCGACTAGCAGTACCGGGGAGCTGTTTTTT. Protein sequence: CASSLGSTSSTGELFF.

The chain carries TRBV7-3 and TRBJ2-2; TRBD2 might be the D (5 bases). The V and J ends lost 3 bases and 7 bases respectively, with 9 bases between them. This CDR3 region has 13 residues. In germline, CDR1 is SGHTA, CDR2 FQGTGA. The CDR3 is CASSFGGSGELFF. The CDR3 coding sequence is TGTGCCAGCAGCTTTGGAGGTAGCGGGGAGCTGTTTTTT.

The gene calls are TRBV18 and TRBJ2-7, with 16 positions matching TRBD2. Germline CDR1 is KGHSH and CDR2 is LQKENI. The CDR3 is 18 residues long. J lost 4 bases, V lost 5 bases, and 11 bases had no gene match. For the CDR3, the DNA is TGTGCCAGCTCATCCACCGGGACTAGCGGGAGGGAAAGGTACGAGCAGTACTTC. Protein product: CASSSTGTSGRERYEQYF.

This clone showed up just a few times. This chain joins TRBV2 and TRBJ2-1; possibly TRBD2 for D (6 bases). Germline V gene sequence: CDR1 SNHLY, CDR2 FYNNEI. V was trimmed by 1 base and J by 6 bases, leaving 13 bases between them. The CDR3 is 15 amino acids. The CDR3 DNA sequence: TGTGCCAGCAGTGAAGGGCTAGCGCCCTCCAATGAGCAGTTCTTC. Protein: CASSEGLAPSNEQFF.

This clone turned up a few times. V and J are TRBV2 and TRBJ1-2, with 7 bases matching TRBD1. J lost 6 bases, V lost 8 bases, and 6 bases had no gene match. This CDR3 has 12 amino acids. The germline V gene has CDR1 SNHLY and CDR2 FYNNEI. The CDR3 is CASFRTGNGYTF. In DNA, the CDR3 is TGTGCCAGCTTCCGGACAGGAAATGGCTACACCTTC.

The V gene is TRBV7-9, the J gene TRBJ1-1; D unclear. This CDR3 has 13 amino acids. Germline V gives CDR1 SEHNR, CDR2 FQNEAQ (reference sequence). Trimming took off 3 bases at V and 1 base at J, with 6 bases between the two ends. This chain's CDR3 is CASSFTQNTEAFF. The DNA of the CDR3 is TGTGCCAGCAGCTTCACACAGAACACTGAAGCTTTCTTT.

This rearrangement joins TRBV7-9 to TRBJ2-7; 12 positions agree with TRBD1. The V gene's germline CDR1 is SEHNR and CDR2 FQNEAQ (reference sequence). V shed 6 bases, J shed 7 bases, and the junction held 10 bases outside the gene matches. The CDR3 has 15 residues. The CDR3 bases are TGTGCCAGCAGACCGTCGGGACAGGGGGCGGGGGAGCAGTACTTC. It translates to CASRPSGQGAGEQYF.

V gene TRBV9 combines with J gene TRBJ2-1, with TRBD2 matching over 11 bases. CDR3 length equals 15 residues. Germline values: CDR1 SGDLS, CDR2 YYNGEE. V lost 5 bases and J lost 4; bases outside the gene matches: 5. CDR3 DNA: TGTGCCAGCAGTCAGACTAGCGGGATATACAATGAGCAGTTCTTC. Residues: CASSQTSGIYNEQFF.

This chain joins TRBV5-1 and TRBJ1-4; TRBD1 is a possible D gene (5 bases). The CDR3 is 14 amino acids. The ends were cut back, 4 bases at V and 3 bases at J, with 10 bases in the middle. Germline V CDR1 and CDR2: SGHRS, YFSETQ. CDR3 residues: CASSQGDANEKLFF. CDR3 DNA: TGCGCCAGCAGCCAAGGGGATGCTAATGAAAAACTGTTTTTT.

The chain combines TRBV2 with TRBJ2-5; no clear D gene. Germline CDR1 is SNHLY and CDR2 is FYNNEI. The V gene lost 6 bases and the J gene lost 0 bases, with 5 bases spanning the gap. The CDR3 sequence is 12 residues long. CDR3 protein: CASRRNQETQYF. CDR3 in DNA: TGTGCCAGCAGGCGGAACCAAGAGACCCAGTACTTC.

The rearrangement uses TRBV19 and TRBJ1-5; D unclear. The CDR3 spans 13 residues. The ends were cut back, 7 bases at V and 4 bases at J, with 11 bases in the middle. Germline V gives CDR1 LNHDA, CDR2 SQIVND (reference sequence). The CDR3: CASMSRGNQPQHF. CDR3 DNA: TGTGCCAGTATGAGTCGGGGTAATCAGCCCCAGCATTTT.

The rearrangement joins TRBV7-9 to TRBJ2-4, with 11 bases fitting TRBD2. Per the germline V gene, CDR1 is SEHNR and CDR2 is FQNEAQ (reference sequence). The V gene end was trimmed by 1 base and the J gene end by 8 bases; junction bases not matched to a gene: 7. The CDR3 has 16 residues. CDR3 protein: CASSLDLAGGSYIQYF. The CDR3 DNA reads TGTGCCAGCAGCTTAGATCTAGCGGGAGGATCGTACATTCAGTACTTC.

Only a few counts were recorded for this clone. The CDR3 DNA sequence: TGTGCCTGGGACAGAACGGACGAGCAGTACTTC. This sequence encodes CAWDRTDEQYF. V usage is TRBV30 and J usage is TRBJ2-7; D may be TRBD1 (5 bases). V lost 5 bases and J 5 bases, leaving 10 bases between the germline ends. The CDR3 has 11 residues. CDR1 and CDR2 from the germline V gene are GTSNPN and SVGIG (reference sequence).

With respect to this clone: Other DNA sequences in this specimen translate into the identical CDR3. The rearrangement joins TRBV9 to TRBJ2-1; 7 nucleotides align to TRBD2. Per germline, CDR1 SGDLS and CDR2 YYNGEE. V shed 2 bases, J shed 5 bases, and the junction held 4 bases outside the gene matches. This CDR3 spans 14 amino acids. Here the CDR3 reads CASSVLGTNNEQFF. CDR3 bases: TGTGCCAGCAGCGTTCTGGGGACTAACAATGAGCAGTTCTTC.

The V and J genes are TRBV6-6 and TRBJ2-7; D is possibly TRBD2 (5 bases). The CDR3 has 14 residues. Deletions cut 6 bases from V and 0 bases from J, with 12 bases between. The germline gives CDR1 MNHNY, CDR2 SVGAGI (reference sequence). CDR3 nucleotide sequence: TGTGCCAGCAGCCCCCGGGAATCCTCCTACGAGCAGTACTTC. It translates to CASSPRESSYEQYF.

The CDR3: CASSIGTAQPQHF. Written as DNA, the CDR3 is TGTGCCAGTAGTATCGGTACAGCACAGCCCCAGCATTTT. V and J are TRBV19 and TRBJ1-5; D uncertain. The CDR3 sequence is 13 residues long. From germline, CDR1 is LNHDA and CDR2 SQIVND (reference sequence). Trimming took off 3 bases at V and 7 bases at J, with 10 bases between the two ends.

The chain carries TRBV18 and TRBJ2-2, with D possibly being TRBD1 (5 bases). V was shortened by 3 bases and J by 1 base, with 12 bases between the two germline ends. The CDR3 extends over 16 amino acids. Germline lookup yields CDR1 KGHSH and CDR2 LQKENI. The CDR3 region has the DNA TGTGCCAGCTCACCTACAGGAATGGGGAACACCGGGGAGCTGTTTTTT. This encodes CASSPTGMGNTGELFF.

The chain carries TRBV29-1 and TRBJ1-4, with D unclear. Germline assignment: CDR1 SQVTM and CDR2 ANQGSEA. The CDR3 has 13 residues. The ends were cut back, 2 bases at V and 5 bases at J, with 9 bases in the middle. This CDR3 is CSVETAANEKLFF. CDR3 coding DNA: TGCAGCGTTGAAACGGCAGCGAATGAAAAACTGTTTTTT.